This TCR beta chain comes out of a study of T cell responses to AZD1222 COVID-19 vaccine. V lost 0 bases, J lost 4 bases, and 1 base stayed unmatched. The CDR3 loop spans 15 amino acids. In germline, CDR1 is LGHDT, CDR2 YNNKEL (reference sequence). Data came from immunoSEQ multiplex PCR; TCRdb stores just in-frame clones and leaves some out. The table lists under 150,000 clones, around 89% of them singletons, with 6.5% in the top ten. The clonotype originates from an adult who received the AZD1222 COVID-19 vaccine. The genes are TRBV3-1 (or the pseudogene TRBV3-2) and TRBJ2-2; TRBD2 agrees at 8 bases. The sample here was peripheral blood, taken 28 days after the second AZD1222 dose. CDR3 protein: CASSQDGGATGELFF. DNA for the CDR3: TGTGCCAGCAGCCAAGACGGGGGGGCCACCGGGGAGCTGTTTTTT.